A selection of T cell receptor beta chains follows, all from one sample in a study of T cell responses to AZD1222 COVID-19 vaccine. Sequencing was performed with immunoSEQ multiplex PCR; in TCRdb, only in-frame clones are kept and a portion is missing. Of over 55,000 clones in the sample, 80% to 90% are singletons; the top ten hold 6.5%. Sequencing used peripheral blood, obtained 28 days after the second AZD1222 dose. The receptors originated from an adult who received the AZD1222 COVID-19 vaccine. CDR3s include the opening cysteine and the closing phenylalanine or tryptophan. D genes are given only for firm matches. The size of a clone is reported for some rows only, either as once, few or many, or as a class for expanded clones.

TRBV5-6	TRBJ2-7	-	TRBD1	TGTGCCAGCAGCTCAATGACCCGGACAGGGGGCGCGTGGGAGCAGTACTTC	CASSSMTRTGGAWEQYF
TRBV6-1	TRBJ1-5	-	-	TGTGCCAGCAGTGAATTAAGGGGTAGCAATCAGCCCCAGCATTTT	CASSELRGSNQPQHF
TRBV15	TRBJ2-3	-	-	TGTGCCACCAGCAGCACAGGGAGCACAGATACGCAGTATTTT	CATSSTGSTDTQYF
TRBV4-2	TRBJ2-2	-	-	TGTGCCAGCAGCCAGAACACCGGGGAGCTGTTTTTT	CASSQNTGELFF
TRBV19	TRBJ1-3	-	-	TGTGCCAGTAGTGTCCCCGGACAGCCCATCTCTGGAAACACCATATATTTT	CASSVPGQPISGNTIYF
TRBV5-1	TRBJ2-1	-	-	TGCGCCAGCAGCTTGCGGGGGACGAGCTCCTACAATGAGCAGTTCTTC	CASSLRGTSSYNEQFF
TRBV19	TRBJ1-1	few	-	TGTGCCAGTAGTATATTGGGCACTGAAGCTTTCTTT	CASSILGTEAFF
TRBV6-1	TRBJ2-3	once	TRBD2	TGTGCCAGCAGTGATACTAGCGGGGGGATCACAGATACGCAGTATTTT	CASSDTSGGITDTQYF
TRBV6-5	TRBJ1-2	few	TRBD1	TGTGCCAGCAGTCCCCGGACAGGGAGGTATGGCTACACCTTC	CASSPRTGRYGYTF
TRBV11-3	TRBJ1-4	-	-	TGTGCCAGCAGCGCCCGACACCTTGCAACTAATGAAAAACTGTTTTTT	CASSARHLATNEKLFF
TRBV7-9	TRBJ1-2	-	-	TGTGCCAGCAGCTTAGTGGCGGGGATTGAGGGCTACACCTTC	CASSLVAGIEGYTF
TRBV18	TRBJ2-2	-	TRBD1	TGTGCCAGCTCACCACTGCGGGACAGGGCCGGGGAGCTGTTTTTT	CASSPLRDRAGELFF
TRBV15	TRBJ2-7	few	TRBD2	TGTGCCACCCTCCCCGATCGGGAGGGCTACGAGCAGTACTTC	CATLPDREGYEQYF
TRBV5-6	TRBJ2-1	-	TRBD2	TGTGCCAGCAGCTTGGAGCGGGGGGGCCACTCCAACAATGAGCAGTTCTTC	CASSLERGGHSNNEQFF
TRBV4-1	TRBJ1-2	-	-	TGCGCCAGCAGCCAAGAGCCGGGCAACTATGGCTACACCTTC	CASSQEPGNYGYTF
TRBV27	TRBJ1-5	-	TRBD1	TGTGCCAGCAGTTACCCGACAGGGATTCACAATCAGCCCCAGCATTTT	CASSYPTGIHNQPQHF
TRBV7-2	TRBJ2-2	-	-	TGTGCCAGCAGCCAACCCCCCGGGACCCCGTCATTCGGCGGGGAGCTGTTTTTT	CASSQPPGTPSFGGELFF
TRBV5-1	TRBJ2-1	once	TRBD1	TGCGCCAGCAGCCTAAATCGACAGGGGATTCAGAATGAGCAGTTCTTC	CASSLNRQGIQNEQFF
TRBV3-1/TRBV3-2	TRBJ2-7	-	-	TGTGCCAGCAGCCACCTATCCTACGAGCAGTACTTC	CASSHLSYEQYF
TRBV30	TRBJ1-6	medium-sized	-	TGTGCCTGGACTGGTAGTTTTACTCGTAATTCACCCCTCCACTTT	CAWTGSFTRNSPLHF
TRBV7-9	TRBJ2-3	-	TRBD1	TGTGCCATTCCAAGGACAGGGGGCTCAAATACGCAGTATTTT	CAIPRTGGSNTQYF
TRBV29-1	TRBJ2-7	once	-	TGCAGCGTTAAGTCAGGGAATGCCTACGAGCAGTACTTC	CSVKSGNAYEQYF
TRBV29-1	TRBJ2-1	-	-	TGCAGCGTTGAAGATCTGAACAGCGACATTTCCTACAATGAGCAGTTCTTC	CSVEDLNSDISYNEQFF
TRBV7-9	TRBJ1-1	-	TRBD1	TGTGCCAGCAGCTTAGTACAGGGGCCCACTGAAGCTTTCTTT	CASSLVQGPTEAFF
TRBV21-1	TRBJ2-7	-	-	TGTGCCAGCAGCAAACCCAGCGGGGGTTACGAGCAGTACTTC	CASSKPSGGYEQYF
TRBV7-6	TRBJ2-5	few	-	TGTGCCAGCAGCTTAAACGGGGCAGTGCAAGAGACCCAGTACTTC	CASSLNGAVQETQYF
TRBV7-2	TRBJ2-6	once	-	TGTGCCAGCAGCACGACACTAACTGGGGCCAACGTCCTGACTTTC	CASSTTLTGANVLTF
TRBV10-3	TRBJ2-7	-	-	TGTGCCATCAGCGGGAGCTCCTACGAGCAGTACTTC	CAISGSSYEQYF
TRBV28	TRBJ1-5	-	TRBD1	TGTGCCAGCAGGACAGGGGACCGGGATAGCAATCAGCCCCAGCATTTT	CASRTGDRDSNQPQHF
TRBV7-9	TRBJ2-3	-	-	TGTGCCAGCAGCCCGACAGGAGGCACAGATACGCAGTATTTT	CASSPTGGTDTQYF
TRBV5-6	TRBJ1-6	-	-	TGTGCCAGCAGCATTGCGACAGCTTTTAATTCACCCCTCCACTTT	CASSIATAFNSPLHF
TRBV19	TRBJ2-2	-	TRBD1	TGTGCCAGTAGTAAAAAAGTGGGGACAGGGCGTCGCACCGGGGAGCTGTTTTTT	CASSKKVGTGRRTGELFF
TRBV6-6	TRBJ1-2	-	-	TGTGCCAGCACGGGGGGAAAGTACTATGGCTACACCTTC	CASTGGKYYGYTF
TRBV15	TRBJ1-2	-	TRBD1	TGTGCCACCAGCAGAGGACAGGGAGGGTATGGCTACACCTTC	CATSRGQGGYGYTF
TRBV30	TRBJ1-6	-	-	TGTGCCTGGAGTGTAGAAGTCGGGCATAATTCACCCCTCCACTTT	CAWSVEVGHNSPLHF
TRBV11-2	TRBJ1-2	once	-	TGTGCCAGCAGTAAAGAGGGGGATGGCTACACCTTC	CASSKEGDGYTF
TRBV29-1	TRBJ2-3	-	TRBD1	TGCAGCGGAGGACAGGTTGCAGATACGCAGTATTTT	CSGGQVADTQYF
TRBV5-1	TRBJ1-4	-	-	TGCGCCAGCAGCACCGACAGGCCCATTGCAACTAATGAAAAACTGTTTTTT	CASSTDRPIATNEKLFF
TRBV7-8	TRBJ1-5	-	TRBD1	TGTGCCAGCAGCCCCCGGGACAGGGTTTTCAATCAGCCCCAGCATTTT	CASSPRDRVFNQPQHF
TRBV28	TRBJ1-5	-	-	TGTGCCAGCAGTTTAGGGGGGGCTAGCAATCAGCCCCAGCATTTT	CASSLGGASNQPQHF
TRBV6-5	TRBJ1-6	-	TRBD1	TGTGCCAGCAGTTACCGGGACAGCCTTAATTCACCCCTCCACTTT	CASSYRDSLNSPLHF
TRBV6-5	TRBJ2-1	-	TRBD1	TGTGCCAGCAGTTACTCGAGGCAGGGGGAAAATGAGCAGTTCTTC	CASSYSRQGENEQFF